Listed here is a single T cell receptor (beta chain). These data belong to a study of blood T cell repertoires in COVID-19. Study-level information: Specimens from acute and convalescent COVID-19 originated in the United States, Italy and Spain. In each case, the material was cDNA or gDNA derived from T cells, B-cell-depleted T cells, or PBMCs.

V gave up 5 bases and J gave up 0 bases; unmatched junction bases: 7. The CDR3 loop spans 18 amino acids. Per germline, CDR1 SEHNR and CDR2 FQNEAQ (reference sequence). Original analysis: The assay estimated nucleated cells by amplifying reference gene primers. Data came from immunoSEQ multiplex PCR; TCRdb stores just in-frame clones and leaves some out. V and J calls and clone size come straight from that table; D and trimming were deduced from the DNA. The table records about 270,000 clones, around 83% of them present only once. The sequencing input was peripheral blood. The chain joins TRBV7-9 to TRBJ2-6; 10 nucleotides line up with TRBD1. The sequence derives from a man aged 80 or over with acute or convalescent COVID-19. CDR3 in amino acids: CASSLPTGGHSGANVLTF. The CDR3 DNA follows: TGTGCCAGCAGCCTCCCGACAGGGGGCCACTCTGGGGCCAACGTCCTGACTTTC.